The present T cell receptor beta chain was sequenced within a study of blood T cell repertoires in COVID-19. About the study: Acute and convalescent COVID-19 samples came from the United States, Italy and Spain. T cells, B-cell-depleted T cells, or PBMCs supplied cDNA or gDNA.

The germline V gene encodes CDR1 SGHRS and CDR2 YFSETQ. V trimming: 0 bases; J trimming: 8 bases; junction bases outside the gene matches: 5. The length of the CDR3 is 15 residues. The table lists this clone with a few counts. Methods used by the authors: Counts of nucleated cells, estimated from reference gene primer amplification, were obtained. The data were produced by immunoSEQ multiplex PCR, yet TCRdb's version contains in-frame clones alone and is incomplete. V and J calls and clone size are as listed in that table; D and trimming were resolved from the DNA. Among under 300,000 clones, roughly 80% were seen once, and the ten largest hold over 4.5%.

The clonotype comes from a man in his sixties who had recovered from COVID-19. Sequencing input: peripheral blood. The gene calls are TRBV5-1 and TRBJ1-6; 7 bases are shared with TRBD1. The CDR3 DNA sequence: TGCGCCAGCAGCTTGGGACAGGGAACCTATTCACCCCTCCACTTT. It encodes CASSLGQGTYSPLHF. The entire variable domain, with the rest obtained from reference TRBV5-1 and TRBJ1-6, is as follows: KAGVTQTPRYLIKTRGQQVTLSCSPISGHRSVSWYQQTPGQGLQFLFEYFSETQRNKGNFPGRFSGRQFSNSRSEMNVSTLELGDSALYLCASSLGQGTYSPLHFGNGTRLTVT.